Shown below are 20 T cell receptor beta chains from a single sample sequenced in a study of blood T cell repertoires in COVID-19. The assay was immunoSEQ multiplex PCR, and TCRdb's table has in-frame clones only and misses some. This sample yields 110,000 to 150,000 clones, of which 80% to 90% are seen a single time; around 4.5% belongs to the top ten. What was sequenced was PBMCs or T cells enriched from blood (not recorded which). These receptors all stem from a man between 45 and 60 years old who had recovered from COVID-19.

The chain has TRBV10-3 and TRBJ2-7, with D perhaps matching TRBD2 (6 bases). CDR1 and CDR2 (germline): ENHRY, SYGVKD. Between the trimmed V and J ends, which lost 6 bases and 7 bases, there was a span of 16 bases. The CDR3 is 13 residues long. The CDR3 DNA sequence: TGTGCCATCAGCGCTGGGGGACTGGGGGAGCAGTACTTC. Translated, it gives CAISAGGLGEQYF.

About this clone itself: Other DNA sequences in the same sample also yield this CDR3. The J gene is TRBJ1-3, the V gene TRBV9; D might be TRBD1 (6 bases). This CDR3 spans 14 amino acids. Germline-derived CDR1 and CDR2 are SGDLS and YYNGEE. Trimming stripped 2 bases from V and 3 bases from J, with 9 bases between. CDR3 amino acids: CASSVAGDGNTIYF. DNA of the CDR3: TGTGCCAGCAGCGTGGCAGGGGATGGAAACACCATATATTTT.

The gene calls are TRBV20-1 and TRBJ2-7, with 8 bases identical to TRBD1. J lost 6 bases, V lost 3 bases, and 10 bases had no gene match. CDR1 is DFQATT, CDR2 SNEGSKA, per germline (reference sequence). The CDR3 runs to 14 residues. CDR3: CSASPGTGIGEQYV. CDR3 bases: TGCAGTGCTAGTCCCGGGACAGGTATAGGCGAGCAGTACGTC.

The rearrangement links TRBV3-1 (or the pseudogene TRBV3-2) to TRBJ2-7; weak D call: TRBD1 (6 bases). Germline CDR1 and CDR2: LGHDT and YNNKEL (reference sequence). V dropped 3 bases and J dropped 2 bases, with 17 bases sitting between them. The CDR3 has 16 residues. This chain's CDR3 is CASSQHPRDTPYEQYV. The CDR3 nucleotides are TGTGCCAGCAGCCAGCACCCTCGGGACACCCCCTACGAGCAGTACGTC.

The CDR3 coding sequence is TGCGCCAGCAGCATAGGACATAACTACGAGCAGTACGTC. This sequence encodes CASSIGHNYEQYV. This chain joins TRBV5-1 and TRBJ2-7; TRBD1 might be the D (5 bases). The germline V gene has CDR1 SGHRS and CDR2 YFSETQ. V gave up 4 bases and J gave up 3 bases, with 11 bases separating them. CDR3 size: 13 residues.

This chain uses TRBV5-1 with TRBJ1-1, with D possibly TRBD1 on 5 matching bases. Trimming took off 3 bases at V and 4 bases at J, with 10 bases between the two ends. Germline CDR1 is SGHRS and CDR2 is YFSETQ. The CDR3 has 13 residues. The CDR3 is CASSWGGGTEAFF. CDR3 DNA: TGCGCCAGCAGCTGGGGCGGTGGCACTGAAGCTTTCTTT. Combining the CDR3 with reference TRBV5-1 and TRBJ1-1 gives the whole variable domain KAGVTQTPRYLIKTRGQQVTLSCSPISGHRSVSWYQQTPGQGLQFLFEYFSETQRNKGNFPGRFSGRQFSNSRSEMNVSTLELGDSALYLCASSWGGGTEAFFGQGTRLTVV.

This clone has more than one count but fewer than ten. V gene TRBV6-2 or TRBV6-3 combines with J gene TRBJ2-1; 14 positions match TRBD2. The germline gives CDR1 MNHEY, CDR2 SVGEGT. The CDR3 is 16 amino acids. J was trimmed by 8 bases and V by 6 bases; bases with no gene match: 9. CDR3 coding DNA: TGTGCCAGCAGCCCCCACAGGACTAGCGGGGGGCATGAGCAGTTCTTC. This translates into CASSPHRTSGGHEQFF.

The chain joins TRBV27 to TRBJ2-4; TRBD2 is a possible D gene (5 bases). Germline CDR1 and CDR2: MNHEY and SMNVEV (reference sequence). The CDR3 is made up of 14 amino acids. V gave up 5 bases and J gave up 0 bases, with 8 bases separating them. CDR3 bases: TGTGCCAGCAGTATCGGACTAGCCAAAAACATTCAGTACTTC. Translation gives CASSIGLAKNIQYF.

This rearrangement joins TRBV5-6 to TRBJ1-6; 8 bases map to TRBD1. V lost 3 bases to trimming and J lost 0 bases; unmatched junction nucleotides: 11. Germline loops: CDR1 SGHDT, CDR2 YYEEEE. The CDR3 contains 19 residues. Here the CDR3 reads CASSYRGIKGSSYNSPLHF. CDR3 bases: TGTGCCAGCAGCTACAGGGGGATCAAGGGGAGCTCCTATAATTCACCCCTCCACTTT. The full variable domain, with the rest looked up from reference TRBV5-6 and TRBJ1-6, is DAGVTQSPTHLIKTRGQQVTLRCSPKSGHDTVSWYQQALGQGPQFIFQYYEEEERQRGNFPDRFSGHQFPNYSSELNVNALLLGDSALYLCASSYRGIKGSSYNSPLHFGNGTRLTVT.

The V and J genes are TRBV3-1 (or the pseudogene TRBV3-2) and TRBJ1-4, with 7 positions matching TRBD1. The V gene end was trimmed by 0 bases and the J gene end by 4 bases; junction bases not matched to a gene: 5. Per germline, CDR1 LGHDT and CDR2 YNNKEL (reference sequence). The CDR3 is 16 amino acids. Here the CDR3 reads CASSQDRGQINEKLFF. The CDR3 DNA follows: TGTGCCAGCAGCCAAGATCGGGGACAGATTAATGAAAAACTGTTTTTT.

The chain is built from TRBV1 and TRBJ2-1; the table's D call, TRBD2, has no DNA check behind it. TRBV1 is described as a pseudogene. The CDR3 has 19 amino acids. Here the CDR3 DNA reads TGCACCAGCAGCCAGGCTAGCGGGAGCCTTATTTCCCCTCACAATGAGCAGTTCTTC. It codes for CTSSQASGSLISPHNEQFF.

The rearrangement links TRBV7-6 to TRBJ2-7; 11 bases are a match to TRBD2. From germline, CDR1 is SGHVS and CDR2 FNYEAQ. The junction had 4 bases not matched to a gene; V was cut back by 5 bases and J by 4 bases. The CDR3 extends over 14 amino acids. The CDR3, as DNA: TGTGCCAGCAGCGCGGGGACTAGCGGATACGAGCAGTACTTC. Protein product: CASSAGTSGYEQYF. The full variable domain, in which reference TRBV7-6 and TRBJ2-7 provide the parts outside the CDR3, is GAGVSQSPRYKVTKRGQDVALRCDPISGHVSLYWYRQALGQGPEFLTYFNYEAQQDKSGLPNDRFSAERPEGSISTLTIQRTEQRDSAMYRCASSAGTSGYEQYFGPGTRLTVT.

The V gene is TRBV28, the J gene TRBJ1-5; D unclear. Germline V CDR1 and CDR2: MDHEN, SYDVKM. V gave up 2 bases and J gave up 1 base, with 6 bases separating them. This CDR3 is 14 amino acids long. CDR3 nucleotides: TGTGCCAGCAGTTTAGTCCAGAGCAATCAGCCCCAGCATTTT. Its translation is CASSLVQSNQPQHF.

The chain couples TRBV19 to TRBJ2-3; no clear D. Per germline, CDR1 LNHDA and CDR2 SQIVND (reference sequence). The V end was cut by 3 bases, the J end by 1 base, with 11 bases between. There are 15 residues in the CDR3. The CDR3 here is CASSIFVAGTDTQYF. The CDR3, as DNA: TGTGCCAGTAGTATCTTCGTTGCGGGCACAGATACGCAGTATTTT.

The chain joins TRBV28 to TRBJ1-4, with D possibly matching TRBD1 (5 bases). Germline lookup yields CDR1 MDHEN and CDR2 SYDVKM. This CDR3 has 13 residues. The V end was cut by 6 bases, the J end by 8 bases, with 13 bases between. CDR3: CASRQGFREKLFF. Written as DNA, the CDR3 is TGTGCCAGCAGGCAGGGCTTTCGGGAAAAACTGTTTTTT.

This chain links TRBV6-6 with TRBJ1-2; 12 nucleotides align to TRBD1. The germline CDR1 and CDR2 sequences are MNHNY and SVGAGI (reference sequence). The CDR3 is 16 residues long. The ends lost 4 bases at V and 4 bases at J; junction bases unmatched: 7. The CDR3 sequence is CASSLGTGGAGYGYTF. The CDR3, as DNA: TGTGCCAGCAGTTTGGGGACAGGGGGCGCCGGCTATGGCTACACCTTC.

This clone was seen once. The genes are TRBV7-2 and TRBJ2-1; the match to TRBD2 covers 8 bases. The V segment lost 3 bases and the J segment 7 bases; nucleotides outside the gene matches: 5. Germline CDR1 SGHTA, CDR2 FQGNSA. The CDR3 loop spans 14 amino acids. CDR3 loop: CASSFGGALNEQFF. DNA of the CDR3: TGTGCCAGCAGCTTCGGGGGGGCGTTGAATGAGCAGTTCTTC.

The chain links TRBV27 to TRBJ2-7, with 8 bases identical to TRBD1. Germline V lookup: CDR1 MNHEY, CDR2 SMNVEV (reference sequence). The trim removed 10 bases at V and 2 bases at J, leaving 13 bases unmatched. There are 15 residues in the CDR3. DNA of the CDR3: TGTGCCACCGCCGGCCCCGGACAGGGAACCTACGAGCAGTACTTC. Residues: CATAGPGQGTYEQYF.

The chain combines TRBV5-1 with TRBJ1-5; D is possibly TRBD1 (6 bases). The CDR3 totals 13 residues. V dropped 4 bases and J dropped 11 bases, with 16 bases sitting between them. Looked up from germline, CDR1 is SGHRS and CDR2 is YFSETQ. In DNA, the CDR3 is TGCGCCAGCAGCAGGGACATTGGAAAAGCCCAGCATTTT. Translation gives CASSRDIGKAQHF.

The J gene is TRBJ1-2, the V gene TRBV30; no clear D. In germline, CDR1 is GTSNPN, CDR2 SVGIG (reference sequence). V lost 3 bases to trimming and J lost 7 bases, with 15 bases between them. This CDR3 contains 13 residues. The CDR3 loop reads CAWRGAKAGGYTF. The CDR3 DNA reads TGTGCCTGGAGGGGTGCTAAGGCAGGTGGCTACACCTTC.